The clone carrying this TCR beta chain was seen a handful of times. This sample is part of a study of blood T cells in healthy people across ages. The wider study: About one barcoded beta molecule per two T cells was captured by template switching.

A sample-barcoded 5' primer and a J-beta primer mix were used in a second PCR of about 7 to 12 cycles. A template-switch adaptor containing 12 random nucleotides labeled each cDNA molecule. Each CDR3 protein gets one entry after TCRdb re-called the 5' RACE reads with MiXCR. This table has around 1,000,000 distinct CDR3 sequences, under 30% appearing once. Germline lookup yields CDR1 SQVTM and CDR2 ANQGSEA. CDR3 length: 16 residues. V dropped 7 bases and J dropped 5; count of bases not matched to a gene: 17. The data also belong to a second study, concerning T cells of mothers and their children. That publication notes: Donors comprised three healthy Caucasian mothers plus their six children. No persistent microchimeric T cell clones were detected.

Sequenced input: blood. The TCR comes from a girl aged 2-9 years in good health. The J gene is TRBJ2-5, the V gene TRBV29-1; TRBD2 aligns across 9 bases. CDR3 nucleotide sequence: TGCAGCGAGTTAACTGGAGCGGGGGGTTCTTTGGAGACCCAGTACTTC. It specifies CSELTGAGGSLETQYF. The variable domain in full, completed from reference TRBV29-1 and TRBJ2-5, reads SAVISQKPSRDICQRGTSLTIQCQVDSQVTMMFWYRQQPGQSLTLIATANQGSEATYESGFVIDKFPISRPNLTFSTLTVSNMSPEDSSIYLCSELTGAGGSLETQYFGPGTRLLVL.